This TCR beta chain is drawn from a study of shared clonotypes between healthy human individuals. In the authors' workflow: Filtering differed for immunoSEQ, which gave only junction sequences without quality scores. Profiling relied on immunoSEQ multiplex PCR, and the TCRdb table lists in-frame clones only, not all of them. The DNA gave D and trimming, while V, J and clone size come from that table. The sample includes about 480,000 clones, 75% to 80% of them seen just once. In germline, CDR1 is SGHRS, CDR2 YFSETQ. V was pared by 1 base and J by 4 bases, with 3 bases of the junction left unmatched. The CDR3 consists of 14 residues.

Sequenced material: PBMCs. The chain combines TRBV5-1 with TRBJ2-7; 9 positions agree with TRBD2. The clonotype was recovered from a woman in her thirties or forties in good health. Some clones in this sample may be carry-over from other donors' samples. The CDR3 coding sequence is TGCGCCAGCAGCTTGTTCCTAGCGGGATACGAGCAGTACTTC. Translated, it gives CASSLFLAGYEQYF.